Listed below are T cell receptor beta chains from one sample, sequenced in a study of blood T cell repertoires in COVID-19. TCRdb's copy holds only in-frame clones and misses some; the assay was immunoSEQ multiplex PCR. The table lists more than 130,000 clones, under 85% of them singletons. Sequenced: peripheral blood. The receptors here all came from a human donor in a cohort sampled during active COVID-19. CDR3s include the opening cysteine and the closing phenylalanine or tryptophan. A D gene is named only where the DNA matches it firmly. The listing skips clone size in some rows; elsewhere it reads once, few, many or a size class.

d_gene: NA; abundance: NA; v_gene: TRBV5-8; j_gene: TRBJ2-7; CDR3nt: TGTGCCAGCAGCGTGAGTGACAGCCACTACGAGCAGTACTTC; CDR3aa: CASSVSDSHYEQYF
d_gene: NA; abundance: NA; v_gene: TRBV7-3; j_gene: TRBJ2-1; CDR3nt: TGTGCCAGCAGCCACACTGGGCGGGGGCGCTTTGATGAGCAGTTCTTC; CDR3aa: CASSHTGRGRFDEQFF
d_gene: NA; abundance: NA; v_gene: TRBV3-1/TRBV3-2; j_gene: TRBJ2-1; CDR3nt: TGTGCCAGCAGCCAGCAAGCGGTCTCCTACAATGAGCAGTTCTTC; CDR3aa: CASSQQAVSYNEQFF
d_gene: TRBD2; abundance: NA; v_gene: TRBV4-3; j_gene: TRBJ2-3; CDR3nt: TGCGCCAGCAGCCAAGATCTGTTATCGGCGGGGGGGATGGATACGCAGTATTTT; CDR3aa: CASSQDLLSAGGMDTQYF
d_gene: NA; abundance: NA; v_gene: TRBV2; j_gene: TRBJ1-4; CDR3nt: TGTGCCAGCGGGGGCGAAAGCGAAAAACTGTTTTTT; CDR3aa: CASGGESEKLFF
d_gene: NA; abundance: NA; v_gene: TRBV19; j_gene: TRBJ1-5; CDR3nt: TGTGCCAGTAGTAGTACCCAGGCCCCCAATCAGCCCCAGCATTTT; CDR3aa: CASSSTQAPNQPQHF
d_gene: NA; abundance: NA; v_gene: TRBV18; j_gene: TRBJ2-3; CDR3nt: TGTGCCAGCTCACCGGGTGACAGGACCCCCACAGATACGCAGTATTTT; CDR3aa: CASSPGDRTPTDTQYF
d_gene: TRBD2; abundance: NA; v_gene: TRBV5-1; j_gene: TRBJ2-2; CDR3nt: TGCGCCAGCAGCTTCACTAGCGGGGGTCGAGGCACCGGGGAGCTGTTTTTT; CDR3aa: CASSFTSGGRGTGELFF
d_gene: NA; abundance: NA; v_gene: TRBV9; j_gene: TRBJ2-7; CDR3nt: TGTGCCAGCAGCCCAAGTCCGAGGGACGAGCAGTACTTC; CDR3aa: CASSPSPRDEQYF
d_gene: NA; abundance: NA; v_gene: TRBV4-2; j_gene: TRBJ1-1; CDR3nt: TGTGCCAGCAGCCCCCCTTTTGGAGCTGAAGCTTTCTTT; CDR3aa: CASSPPFGAEAFF
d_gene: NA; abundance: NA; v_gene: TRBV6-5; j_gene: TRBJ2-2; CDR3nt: TGTGCCAGCAGTTACTTCGGGGGAGACACCGGGGAGCTGTTTTTT; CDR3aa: CASSYFGGDTGELFF
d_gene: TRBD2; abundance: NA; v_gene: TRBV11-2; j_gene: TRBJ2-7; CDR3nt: TGTGCCAGCAGCTTACTACTAGCGGCCTCCTACGAGCAGTACTTC; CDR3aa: CASSLLLAASYEQYF
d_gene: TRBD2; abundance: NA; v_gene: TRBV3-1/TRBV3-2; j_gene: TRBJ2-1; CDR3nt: TGTGCCAGCAGATTGACTAGCGGAACCAATGAGCAGTTCTTC; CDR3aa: CASRLTSGTNEQFF
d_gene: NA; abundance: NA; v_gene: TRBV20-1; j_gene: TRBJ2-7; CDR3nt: TGCAGTGCTTCCAACTACGAGCAGTACTTC; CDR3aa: CSASNYEQYF
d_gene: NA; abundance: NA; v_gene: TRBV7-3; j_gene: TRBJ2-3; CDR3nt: TGTGCCAGCAGTACTGCGGGCGCCCGGTCTACGCAGTATTTT; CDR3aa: CASSTAGARSTQYF
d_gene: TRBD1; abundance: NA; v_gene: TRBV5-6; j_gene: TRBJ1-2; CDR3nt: TGTGCCAGCAGCACGACAGGGATCTGGCTAGGGGGGGGCTACACCTTC; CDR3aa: CASSTTGIWLGGGYTF
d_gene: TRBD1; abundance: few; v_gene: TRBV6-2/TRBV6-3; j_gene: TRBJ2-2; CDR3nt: TGTGCCAGCAGTGACAGGGGTTCGGCCGGGGAGCTGTTTTTT; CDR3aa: CASSDRGSAGELFF
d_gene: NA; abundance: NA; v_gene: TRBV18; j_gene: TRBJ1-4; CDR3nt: TGTGCCAGCTCACCAGGGGGCTTAAATGAAAAACTGTTTTTT; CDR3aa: CASSPGGLNEKLFF
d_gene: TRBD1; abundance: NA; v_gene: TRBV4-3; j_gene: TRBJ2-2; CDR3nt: TGCGCCAGCAGCCAAGGGTTCCAGGGGGTTGACACCGGGGAGCTGTTTTTT; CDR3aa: CASSQGFQGVDTGELFF
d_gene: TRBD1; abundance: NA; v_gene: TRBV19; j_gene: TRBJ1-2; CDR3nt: TGTGCCAGTAGTCGACAGGGGATGGATGGCTACACCTTC; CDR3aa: CASSRQGMDGYTF
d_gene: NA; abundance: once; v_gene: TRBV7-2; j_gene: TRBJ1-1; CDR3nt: TGTGCCAGCAGCCTGTCTGGGGCTCCGAACACTGAAGCTTTCTTT; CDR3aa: CASSLSGAPNTEAFF
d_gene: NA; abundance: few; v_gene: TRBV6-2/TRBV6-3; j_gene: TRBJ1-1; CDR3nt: TGTGCCAGCAGTCAAACGGTTGGGGGGAGCACTGAAGCTTTCTTT; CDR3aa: CASSQTVGGSTEAFF
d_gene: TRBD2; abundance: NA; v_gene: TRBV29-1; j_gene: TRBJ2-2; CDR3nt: TGCAGCGCCCGAAGGGAGGGCGGGGAGCTGTTTTTT; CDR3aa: CSARREGGELFF
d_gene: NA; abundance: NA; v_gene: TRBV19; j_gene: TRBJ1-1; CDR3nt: TGTGCCAGTAGTATGCGGGGAGGGAACACTGAAGCTTTCTTT; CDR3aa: CASSMRGGNTEAFF
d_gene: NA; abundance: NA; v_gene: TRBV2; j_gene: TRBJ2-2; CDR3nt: TGTGCCAGCAGCCTTAGCCTTACCGGGGAGCTGTTTTTT; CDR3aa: CASSLSLTGELFF
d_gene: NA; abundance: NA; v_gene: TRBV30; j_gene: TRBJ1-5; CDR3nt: TGTGCCTGGAGTTCTACACAGGTCGTTCAGCCCCAGCATTTT; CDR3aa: CAWSSTQVVQPQHF
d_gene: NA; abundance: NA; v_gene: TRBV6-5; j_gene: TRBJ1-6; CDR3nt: TGTGCCAGCAGTCGGTCCCCAAATAATTCACCCCTCCACTTT; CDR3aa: CASSRSPNNSPLHF
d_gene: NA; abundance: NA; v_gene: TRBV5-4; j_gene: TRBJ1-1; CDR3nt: TGTGCCAGCAGCTTGGTTGGAGGGCCTCCTAGTGAAGCTTTCTTT; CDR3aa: CASSLVGGPPSEAFF
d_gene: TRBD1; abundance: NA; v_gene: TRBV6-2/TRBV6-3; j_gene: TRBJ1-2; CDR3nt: TGTGCCAGTAGCCGGGACAGGGCCCTCTATGGCTACACCTTC; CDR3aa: CASSRDRALYGYTF
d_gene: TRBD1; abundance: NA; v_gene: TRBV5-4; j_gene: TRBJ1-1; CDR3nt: TGTGCCAGCAGCCAAGACGACAGGGACAACACTGAAGCTTTCTTT; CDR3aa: CASSQDDRDNTEAFF
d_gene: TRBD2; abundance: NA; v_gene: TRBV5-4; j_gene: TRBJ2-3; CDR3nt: TGTGCCAGCAGCATCCGGACTAGCGGAACAGATACGCAGTATTTT; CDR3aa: CASSIRTSGTDTQYF
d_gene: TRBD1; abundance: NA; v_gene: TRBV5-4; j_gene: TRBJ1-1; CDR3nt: TGTGCCAGCAGCCGGACAGGAGTTGGCACTGAAGCTTTCTTT; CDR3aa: CASSRTGVGTEAFF
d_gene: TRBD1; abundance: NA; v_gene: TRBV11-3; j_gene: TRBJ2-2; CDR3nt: TGTGCCAGCAGCTTAGTCACAGCAGGGGGAACCGGGGAGCTGTTTTTT; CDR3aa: CASSLVTAGGTGELFF
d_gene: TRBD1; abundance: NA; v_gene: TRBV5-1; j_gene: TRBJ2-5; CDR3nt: TGCGCCAGCACCATGGAGACAGGGGGGTCGGTAGAGACCCAGTACTTC; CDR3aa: CASTMETGGSVETQYF
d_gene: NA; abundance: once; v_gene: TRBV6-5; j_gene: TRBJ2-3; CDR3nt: TGTGCCAGCAGATCAGGGGGACTGTTCACAGATACGCAGTATTTT; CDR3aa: CASRSGGLFTDTQYF
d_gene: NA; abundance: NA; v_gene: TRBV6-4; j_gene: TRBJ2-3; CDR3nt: TGTGCCAGCAGTGACTCTTGGACAACAGATACGCAGTATTTT; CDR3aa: CASSDSWTTDTQYF
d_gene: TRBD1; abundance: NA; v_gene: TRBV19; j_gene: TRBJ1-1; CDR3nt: TGTGCCAGTAGTATCACAGGGGTCAACACTGAAGCTTTCTTT; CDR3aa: CASSITGVNTEAFF
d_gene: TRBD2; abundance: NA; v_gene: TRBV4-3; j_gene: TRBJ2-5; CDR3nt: TGCGCCAGCAGCCAAGGCGGACTAGCGGAAGAGACCCAGTACTTC; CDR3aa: CASSQGGLAEETQYF
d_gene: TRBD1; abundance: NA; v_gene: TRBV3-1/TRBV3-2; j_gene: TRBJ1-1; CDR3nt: TGTGCCAGCAGCCGGGGACAGCTGAACACTGAAGCTTTCTTT; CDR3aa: CASSRGQLNTEAFF
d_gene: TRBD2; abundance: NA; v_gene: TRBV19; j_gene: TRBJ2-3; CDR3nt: TGTGCCAGTAGTATAGGACTAGCGGGGGAGGGAGATACGCAGTATTTT; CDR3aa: CASSIGLAGEGDTQYF
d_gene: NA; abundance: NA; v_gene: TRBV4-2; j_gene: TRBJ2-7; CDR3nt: TGTGCCAGCAGCCAAGAAAGGCTAGCCTCCTACGAGCAGTACTTC; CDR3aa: CASSQERLASYEQYF
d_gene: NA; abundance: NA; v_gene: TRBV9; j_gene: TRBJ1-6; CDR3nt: TGTGCCAGCAGCGTCGGGGGGTCCTATAATTCACCCCTCCACTTT; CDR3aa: CASSVGGSYNSPLHF
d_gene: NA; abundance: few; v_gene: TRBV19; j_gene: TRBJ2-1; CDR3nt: TGTGCCAGTAGTATCGAAAGGACATCTAATGAGCAGTTCTTC; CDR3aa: CASSIERTSNEQFF
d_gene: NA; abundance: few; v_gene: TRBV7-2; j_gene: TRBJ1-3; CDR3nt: TGTGCCAGCAGCATCGGGGGGTCTGGAAACACCATATATTTT; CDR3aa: CASSIGGSGNTIYF
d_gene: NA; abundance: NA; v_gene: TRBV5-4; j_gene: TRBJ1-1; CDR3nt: TGTGCCAGCAGCCCGGACACATTGAACACTGAAGCTTTCTTT; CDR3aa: CASSPDTLNTEAFF
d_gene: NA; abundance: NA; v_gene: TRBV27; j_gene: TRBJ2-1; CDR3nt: TGTGCCAGCAGTTTAGGAGGTGTCAATGAGCAGTTCTTC; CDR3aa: CASSLGGVNEQFF
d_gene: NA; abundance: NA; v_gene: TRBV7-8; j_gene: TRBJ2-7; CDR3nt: TGTGCCAGCAGCTTAACTAGGGCTTGGACGGACGAGCAGTACTTC; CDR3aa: CASSLTRAWTDEQYF
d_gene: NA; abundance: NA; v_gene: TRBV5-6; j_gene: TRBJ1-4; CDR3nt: TGTGCCAGCAGCTTGGGAGCGGGAGCCAGTGAAAAACTGTTTTTT; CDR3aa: CASSLGAGASEKLFF
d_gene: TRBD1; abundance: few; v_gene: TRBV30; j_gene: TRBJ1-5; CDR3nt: TGTGCCTGGAGCCGACCGGGACAGGGGAAGAGGGATCAGCCCCAGCATTTT; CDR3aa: CAWSRPGQGKRDQPQHF
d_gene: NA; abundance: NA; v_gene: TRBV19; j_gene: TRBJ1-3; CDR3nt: TGTGCCAGTAGTATGGAGCCCGGGGGAAACACCATATATTTT; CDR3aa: CASSMEPGGNTIYF
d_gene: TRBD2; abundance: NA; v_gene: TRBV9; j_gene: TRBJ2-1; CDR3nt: TGTGCCAGCAGCGCCCTAGCGGGGGGCCACAATGAGCAGTTCTTC; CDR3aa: CASSALAGGHNEQFF